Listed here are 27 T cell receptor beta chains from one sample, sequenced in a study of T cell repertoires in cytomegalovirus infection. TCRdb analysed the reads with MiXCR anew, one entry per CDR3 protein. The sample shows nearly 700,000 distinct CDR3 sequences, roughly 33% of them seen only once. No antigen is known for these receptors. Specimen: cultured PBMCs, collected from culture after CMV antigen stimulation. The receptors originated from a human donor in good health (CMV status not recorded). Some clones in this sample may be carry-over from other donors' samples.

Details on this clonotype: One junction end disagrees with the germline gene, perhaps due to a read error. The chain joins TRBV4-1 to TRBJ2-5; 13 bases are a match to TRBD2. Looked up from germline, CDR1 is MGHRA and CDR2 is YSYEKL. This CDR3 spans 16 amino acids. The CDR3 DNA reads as TGTGCCAGCAGCCAAGGACTAGCGGGGGCAGGAGAGACCCAGTACTTC. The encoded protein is CASSQGLAGAGETQYF.

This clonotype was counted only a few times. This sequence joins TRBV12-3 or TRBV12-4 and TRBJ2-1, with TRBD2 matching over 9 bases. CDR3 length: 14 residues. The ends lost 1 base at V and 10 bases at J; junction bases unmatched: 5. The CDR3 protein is CASSLGAGGYEQFF. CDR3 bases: TGTGCCAGCAGTTTAGGAGCGGGGGGTTACGAGCAGTTCTTC.

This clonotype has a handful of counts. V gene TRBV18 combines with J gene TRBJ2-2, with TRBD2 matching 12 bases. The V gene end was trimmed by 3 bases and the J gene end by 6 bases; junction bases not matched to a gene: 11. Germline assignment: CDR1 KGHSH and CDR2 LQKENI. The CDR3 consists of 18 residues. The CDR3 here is CASSPFLAGGRSSGELFF. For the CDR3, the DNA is TGTGCCAGCTCACCCTTCCTAGCGGGGGGGCGATCGTCCGGGGAGCTGTTTTTT.

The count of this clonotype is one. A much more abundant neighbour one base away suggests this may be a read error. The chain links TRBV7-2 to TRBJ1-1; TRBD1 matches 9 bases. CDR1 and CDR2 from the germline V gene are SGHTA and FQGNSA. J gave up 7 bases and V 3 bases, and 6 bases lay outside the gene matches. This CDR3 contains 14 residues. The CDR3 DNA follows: TGTGCCAGCAGCTTCGGGACAGGGTCTGTTGAAGCTTTCTTT. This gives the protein CASSFGTGSVEAFF. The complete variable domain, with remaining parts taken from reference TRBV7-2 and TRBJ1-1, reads GAGVSQSPSNKVTEKGKDVELRCDPISGHTALYWYRQSLGQGLEFLIYFQGNSAPDKSGLPSDRFSAERTGGSVSTLTIQRTQQEDSAVYLCASSFGTGSVEAFFGQGTRLTVV.

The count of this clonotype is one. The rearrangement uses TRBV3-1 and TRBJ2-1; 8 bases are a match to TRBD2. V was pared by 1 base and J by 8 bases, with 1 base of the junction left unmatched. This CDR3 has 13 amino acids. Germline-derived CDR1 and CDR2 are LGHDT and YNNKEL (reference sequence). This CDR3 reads CASSQVAGYEQFF. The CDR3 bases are TGTGCCAGCAGCCAAGTAGCGGGGTATGAGCAGTTCTTC.

The CDR3 loop is CSVEGSSYEQYF. The CDR3 DNA is TGCAGCGTTGAGGGCAGCTCCTACGAGCAGTACTTC. The chain couples TRBV29-1 to TRBJ2-7, with no clear D. The ends were cut back, 3 bases at V and 0 bases at J, with 6 bases in the middle. Germline lookup yields CDR1 SQVTM and CDR2 ANQGSEA. The CDR3 length is 12 residues.

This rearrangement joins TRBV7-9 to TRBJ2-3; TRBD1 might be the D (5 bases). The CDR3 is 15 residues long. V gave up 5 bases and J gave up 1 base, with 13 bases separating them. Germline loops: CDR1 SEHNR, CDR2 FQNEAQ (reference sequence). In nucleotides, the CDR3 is TGTGCCAGCAGCGCCCAGGGTGGGGGCACAGATACGCAGTATTTT. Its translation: CASSAQGGGTDTQYF.

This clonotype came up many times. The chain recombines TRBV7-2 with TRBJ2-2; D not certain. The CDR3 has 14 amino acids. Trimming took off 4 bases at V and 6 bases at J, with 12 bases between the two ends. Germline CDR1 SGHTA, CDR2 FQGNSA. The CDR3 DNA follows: TGTGCCAGCAGCTACGGGCCCCTCCCCGGGGAGCTGTTTTTT. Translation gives CASSYGPLPGELFF.

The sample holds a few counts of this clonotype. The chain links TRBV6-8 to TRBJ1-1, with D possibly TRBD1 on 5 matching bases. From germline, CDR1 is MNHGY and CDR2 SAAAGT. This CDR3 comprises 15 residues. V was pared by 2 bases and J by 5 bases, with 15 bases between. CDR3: CASSYTVGGSTEAFF. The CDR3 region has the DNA TGTGCCAGCAGTTACACGGTTGGGGGTAGTACTGAAGCTTTCTTT.

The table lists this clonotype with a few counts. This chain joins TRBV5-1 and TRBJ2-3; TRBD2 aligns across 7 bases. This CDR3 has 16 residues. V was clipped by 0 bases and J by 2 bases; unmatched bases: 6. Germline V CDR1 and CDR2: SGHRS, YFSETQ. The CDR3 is CASSLEASGDTDTQYF. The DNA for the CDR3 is TGCGCCAGCAGCTTGGAAGCTAGCGGAGACACAGATACGCAGTATTTT. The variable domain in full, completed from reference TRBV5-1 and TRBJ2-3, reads KAGVTQTPRYLIKTRGQQVTLSCSPISGHRSVSWYQQTPGQGLQFLFEYFSETQRNKGNFPGRFSGRQFSNSRSEMNVSTLELGDSALYLCASSLEASGDTDTQYFGPGTRLTVL.

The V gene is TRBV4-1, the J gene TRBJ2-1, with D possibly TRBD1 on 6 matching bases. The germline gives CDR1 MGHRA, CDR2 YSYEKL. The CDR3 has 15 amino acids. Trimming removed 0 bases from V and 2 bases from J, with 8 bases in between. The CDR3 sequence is CASSQDSGAYNEQFF. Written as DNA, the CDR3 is TGCGCCAGCAGCCAAGATTCAGGGGCCTACAATGAGCAGTTCTTC.

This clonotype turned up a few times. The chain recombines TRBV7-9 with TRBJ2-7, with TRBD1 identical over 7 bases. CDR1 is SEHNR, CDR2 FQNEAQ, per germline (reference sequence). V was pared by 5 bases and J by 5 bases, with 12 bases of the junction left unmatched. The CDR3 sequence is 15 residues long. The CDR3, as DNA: TGTGCCAGCAGCGTACAGAACAGGGGTCGCGACGAGCAGTACTTC. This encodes CASSVQNRGRDEQYF.

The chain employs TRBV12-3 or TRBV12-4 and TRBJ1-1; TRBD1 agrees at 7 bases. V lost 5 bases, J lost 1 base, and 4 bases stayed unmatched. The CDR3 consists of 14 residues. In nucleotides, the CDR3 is TGTGCCAGCAGTCTCAGGGGGAAGAACACTGAAGCTTTCTTT. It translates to CASSLRGKNTEAFF.

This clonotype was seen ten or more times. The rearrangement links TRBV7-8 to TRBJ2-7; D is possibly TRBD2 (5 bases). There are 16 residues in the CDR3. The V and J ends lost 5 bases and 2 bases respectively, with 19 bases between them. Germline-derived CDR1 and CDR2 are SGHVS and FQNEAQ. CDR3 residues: CASSIRGGWGTYEQYF. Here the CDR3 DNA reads TGTGCCAGCAGCATTAGAGGAGGTTGGGGAACCTACGAGCAGTACTTC.

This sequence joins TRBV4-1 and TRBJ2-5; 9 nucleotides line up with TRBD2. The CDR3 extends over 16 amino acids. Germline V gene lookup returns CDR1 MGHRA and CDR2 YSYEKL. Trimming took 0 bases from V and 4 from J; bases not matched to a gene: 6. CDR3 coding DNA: TGCGCCAGCAGCCAAGAGGGAATACTAGCGGGAGAGACCCAGTACTTC. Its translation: CASSQEGILAGETQYF.

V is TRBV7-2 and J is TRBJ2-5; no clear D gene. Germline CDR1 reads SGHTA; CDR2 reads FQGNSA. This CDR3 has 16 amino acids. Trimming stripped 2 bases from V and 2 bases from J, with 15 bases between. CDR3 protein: CASSLTTGGYQETQYF. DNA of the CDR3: TGTGCCAGCAGCTTAACCACGGGCGGATATCAAGAGACCCAGTACTTC.

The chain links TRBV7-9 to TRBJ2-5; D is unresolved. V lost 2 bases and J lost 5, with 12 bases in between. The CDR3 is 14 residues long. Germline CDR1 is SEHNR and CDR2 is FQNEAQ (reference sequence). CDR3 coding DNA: TGTGCCAGCAGCTTATTCGCGGTAAAGGAGACCCAGTACTTC. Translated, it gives CASSLFAVKETQYF.

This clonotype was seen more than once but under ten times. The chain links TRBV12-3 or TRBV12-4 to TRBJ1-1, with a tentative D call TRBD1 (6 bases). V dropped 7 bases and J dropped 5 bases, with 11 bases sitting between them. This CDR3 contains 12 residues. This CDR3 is CASTGRGTEAFF. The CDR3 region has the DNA TGTGCCAGCACCGGGAGGGGGACTGAAGCTTTCTTT.

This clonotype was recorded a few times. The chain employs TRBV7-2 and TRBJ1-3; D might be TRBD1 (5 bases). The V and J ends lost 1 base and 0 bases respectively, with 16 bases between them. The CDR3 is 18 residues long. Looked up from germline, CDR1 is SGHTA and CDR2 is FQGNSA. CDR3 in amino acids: CASSLGGGILRSGNTIYF. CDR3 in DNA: TGTGCCAGCAGCTTAGGGGGGGGGATATTACGCTCTGGAAACACCATATATTTT.

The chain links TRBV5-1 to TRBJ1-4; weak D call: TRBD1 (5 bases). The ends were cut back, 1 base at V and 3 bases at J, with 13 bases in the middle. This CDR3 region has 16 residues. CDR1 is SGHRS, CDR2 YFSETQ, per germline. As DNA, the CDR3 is TGCGCCAGCAGCTTGACTGGGGGATGGCCTAATGAAAAACTGTTTTTT. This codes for CASSLTGGWPNEKLFF.

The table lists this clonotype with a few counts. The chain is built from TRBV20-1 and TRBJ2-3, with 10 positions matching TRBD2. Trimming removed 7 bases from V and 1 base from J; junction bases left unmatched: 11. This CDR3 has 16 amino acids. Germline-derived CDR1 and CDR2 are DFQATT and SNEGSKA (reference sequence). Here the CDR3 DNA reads TGCAGTGAGGCCCCCCGGCTAGCGGGGGGCACAGATACGCAGTATTTT. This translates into CSEAPRLAGGTDTQYF.

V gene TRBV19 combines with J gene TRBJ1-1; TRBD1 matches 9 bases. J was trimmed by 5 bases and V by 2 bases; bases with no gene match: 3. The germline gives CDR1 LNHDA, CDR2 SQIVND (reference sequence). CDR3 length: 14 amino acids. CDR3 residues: CASSITGGYTEAFF. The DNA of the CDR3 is TGTGCCAGTAGTATAACAGGGGGCTATACTGAAGCTTTCTTT.

CDR3 sequence: CASSQVDRDHGIQYF. In DNA form, the CDR3 reads TGCGCCAGCAGCCAAGTCGACAGGGACCATGGCATTCAGTACTTC. This rearrangement joins TRBV4-1 to TRBJ2-4; 7 nucleotides match TRBD1. There are 15 residues in the CDR3. CDR1 is MGHRA, CDR2 YSYEKL, per germline. V shed 1 base and J 9 bases; nucleotides not matched to a gene: 9.

The CDR3 nucleotides are TGTGCCAGCAGCTCTCGTGTGAACCCCTACGAGCAGTACTTC. Translating it yields CASSSRVNPYEQYF. This sequence joins TRBV5-4 and TRBJ2-7; D gene uncertain. This CDR3 contains 14 residues. Germline V gene sequence: CDR1 SGHNT, CDR2 YYREEE (reference sequence). Trimming took off 3 bases at V and 2 bases at J, with 12 bases between the two ends. Variable domain in full (rest from reference TRBV5-4 and TRBJ2-7): ETGVTQSPTHLIKTRGQQVTLRCSSQSGHNTVSWYQQALGQGPQFIFQYYREEENGRGNFPPRFSGLQFPNYSSELNVNALELDDSALYLCASSSRVNPYEQYFGPGTRLTVT.

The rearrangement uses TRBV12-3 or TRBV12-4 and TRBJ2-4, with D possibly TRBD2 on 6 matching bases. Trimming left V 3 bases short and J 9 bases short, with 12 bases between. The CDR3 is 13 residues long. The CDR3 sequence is CASSLSRDGIQYF. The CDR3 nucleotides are TGTGCCAGCAGTTTGTCGCGGGACGGCATTCAGTACTTC.

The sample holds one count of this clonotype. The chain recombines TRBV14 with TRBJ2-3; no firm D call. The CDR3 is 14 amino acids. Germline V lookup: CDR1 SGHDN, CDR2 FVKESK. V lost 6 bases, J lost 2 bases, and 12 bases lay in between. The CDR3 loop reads CASRKSYHTDTQYF. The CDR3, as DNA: TGTGCCAGCAGGAAGTCTTACCACACAGATACGCAGTATTTT.

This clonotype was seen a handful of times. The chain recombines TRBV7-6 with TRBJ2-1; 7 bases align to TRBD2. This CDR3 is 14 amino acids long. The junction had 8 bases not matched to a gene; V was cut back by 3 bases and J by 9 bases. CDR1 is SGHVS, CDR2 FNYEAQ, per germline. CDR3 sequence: CASSLGLADAEQFF. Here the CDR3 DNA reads TGTGCCAGCAGCTTGGGCCTAGCGGATGCTGAGCAGTTCTTC.